This T cell receptor (beta chain) was captured by sequencing in a study of T cell responses to AZD1222 COVID-19 vaccine. Study as a whole: Second doses that came at about 4 or about 12 weeks were put together.

Findings of the study overall: Only 5 or 6 people who got AZD1222 tested seropositive at baseline.

Germline V CDR1 and CDR2: MNHEY, SVGAGI. CDR3 length: 15 amino acids. Deletions cut 7 bases from V and 0 bases from J, with 12 bases between. Some clones are missing from TCRdb's copy, which holds only in-frame ones; the method was immunoSEQ multiplex PCR. This sample carries over 95,000 clones, about 89% of them seen once, and the ten largest clones take around 7%. Points on this clone: Its antigen remains unknown.

The sequence came from an adult in good health. This material consisted of peripheral blood, taken on day 0 of AZD1222 vaccination. The chain recombines TRBV6-5 with TRBJ1-4; perhaps TRBD1 as D (6 bases). As DNA, the CDR3 is TGTGCCAGCAAAGACAGGACAGCAACTAATGAAAAACTGTTTTTT. This sequence encodes CASKDRTATNEKLFF.